This T cell receptor beta chain originates from a study of T cell repertoires in cytomegalovirus infection. Study details: TCR beta signatures that were public indicated CMV infection and matching HLA type.

Germline V gene sequence: CDR1 SGHTA, CDR2 FQGNSA. This CDR3 is built from 10 residues. On this clonotype itself: A read error likely explains this, since a far larger clone differs by one base.

From the reads, TCRdb called clonotypes with MiXCR, one entry per CDR3 protein. The table includes approximately 630,000 distinct CDR3 sequences, approximately 25% detected once. This TCR was recovered from a human donor in good health (CMV status not recorded). Some clones in this sample may be carry-over from other donors' samples. This rearrangement joins TRBV7-2 to TRBJ2-3, with D possibly being TRBD2 (5 bases). Sequencing was performed on CD8+ T cells from PBMCs. CDR3 in DNA: TGTGTCAGCCGGGGTGATACGCAGTATTTT. Its translation: CVSRGDTQYF.